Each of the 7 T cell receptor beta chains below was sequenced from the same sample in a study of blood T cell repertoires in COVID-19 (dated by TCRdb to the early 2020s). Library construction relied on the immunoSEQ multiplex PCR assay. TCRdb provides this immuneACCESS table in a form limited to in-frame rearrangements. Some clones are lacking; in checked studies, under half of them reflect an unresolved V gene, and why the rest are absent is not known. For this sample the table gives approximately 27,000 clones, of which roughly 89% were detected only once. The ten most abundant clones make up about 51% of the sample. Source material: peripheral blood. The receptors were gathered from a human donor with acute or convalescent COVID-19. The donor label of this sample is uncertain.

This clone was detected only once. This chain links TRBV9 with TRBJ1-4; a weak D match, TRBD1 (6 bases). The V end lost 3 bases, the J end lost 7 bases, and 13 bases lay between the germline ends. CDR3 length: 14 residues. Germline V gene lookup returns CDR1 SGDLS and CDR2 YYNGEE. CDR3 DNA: TGTGCCAGCAGCGCAGGGGACGTGGGTGAAAAACTGTTTTTT. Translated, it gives CASSAGDVGEKLFF.

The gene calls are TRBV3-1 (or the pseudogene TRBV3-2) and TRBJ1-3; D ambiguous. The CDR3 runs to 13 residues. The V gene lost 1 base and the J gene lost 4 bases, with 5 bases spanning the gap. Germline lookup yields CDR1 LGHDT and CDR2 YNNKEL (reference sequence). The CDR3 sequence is CASSQASGNTIYF. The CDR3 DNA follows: TGTGCCAGCAGCCAAGCGTCCGGAAACACCATATATTTT.

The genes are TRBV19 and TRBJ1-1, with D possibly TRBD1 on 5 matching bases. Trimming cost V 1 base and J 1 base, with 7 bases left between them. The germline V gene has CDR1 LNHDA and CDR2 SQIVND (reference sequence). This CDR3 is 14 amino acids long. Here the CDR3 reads CASSIGQRNTEAFF. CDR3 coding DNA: TGTGCCAGTAGTATAGGACAGCGGAACACTGAAGCTTTCTTT. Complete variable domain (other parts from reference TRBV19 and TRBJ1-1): DGGITQSPKYLFRKEGQNVTLSCEQNLNHDAMYWYRQDPGQGLRLIYYSQIVNDFQKGDIAEGYSVSREKKESFPLTVTSAQKNPTAFYLCASSIGQRNTEAFFGQGTRLTVV.

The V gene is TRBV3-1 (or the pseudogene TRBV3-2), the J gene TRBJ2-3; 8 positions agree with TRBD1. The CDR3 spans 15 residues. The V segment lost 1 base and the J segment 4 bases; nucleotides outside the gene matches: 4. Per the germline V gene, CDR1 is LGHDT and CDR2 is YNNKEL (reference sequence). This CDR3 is CASSQGQGASDTQYF. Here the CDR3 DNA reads TGTGCCAGCAGCCAAGGGCAGGGGGCTTCAGATACGCAGTATTTT.

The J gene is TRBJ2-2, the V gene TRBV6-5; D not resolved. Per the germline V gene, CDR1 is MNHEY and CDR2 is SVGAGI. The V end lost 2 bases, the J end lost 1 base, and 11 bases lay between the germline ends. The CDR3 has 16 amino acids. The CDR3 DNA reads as TGTGCCAGCAGTTACAACTGGGCTCTGAACACCGGGGAGCTGTTTTTT. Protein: CASSYNWALNTGELFF.

This CDR3 is CASSMYLSTLAKNIQYF. The CDR3 DNA sequence: TGTGCCAGTAGTATGTACCTTTCTACTCTAGCCAAAAACATTCAGTACTTC. This sequence joins TRBV19 and TRBJ2-4; D is ambiguous. Trimming shortened V by 3 bases and J by 0 bases, and 15 bases separated the two germline ends. The length of the CDR3 is 17 residues. CDR1 and CDR2 from the germline V gene are LNHDA and SQIVND (reference sequence).

CDR3 region: CASRTGGGSSSYEQYF. CDR3 DNA sequence: TGTGCCAGCAGAACGGGGGGCGGGTCGAGCTCCTACGAGCAGTACTTC. The chain is built from TRBV28 and TRBJ2-7, with D possibly being TRBD2 (7 bases). The CDR3 spans 16 residues. Trimming cost V 6 bases and J 0 bases, with 18 bases left between them. Germline V CDR1 and CDR2: MDHEN, SYDVKM.